This is a list of T cell receptor beta chains from one sample in a study of T-cell memory formation after mild COVID-19. TCRdb redid the calling of the 5' RACE reads with MiXCR, one entry per CDR3 protein. The data hold around 410,000 distinct CDR3 sequences, with more than 20% observed a single time. Material: PBMCs or a T cell subset sorted from them (not recorded which). The receptors originated from an adult woman who had mild COVID-19 (a few samples of this study predate the infection). Cell type and time point are not known. The CDR3 runs from the conserved cysteine through the conserved F or W. The order of the fields is J gene, clone size, V gene, D gene, CDR3 protein, CDR3 DNA. A D gene is named only where the DNA matches it firmly. Not all rows give a size; the values are once, few, many and, for expanded clones, a class.

TRBJ2-5 NA TRBV5-1 TRBD1 CASSEGTGGETQYF TGCGCCAGCAGCGAGGGGACAGGGGGAGAGACCCAGTACTTC
TRBJ2-7 few TRBV20-1 NA CSARGRVAYEQYF TGCAGTGCTAGAGGGAGGGTTGCCTACGAGCAGTACTTC
TRBJ2-7 NA TRBV19 TRBD2 CASSIGPAGGRYEQYF TGTGCCAGTAGTATAGGCCCAGCGGGAGGCCGCTACGAGCAGTACTTC
TRBJ2-7 few TRBV10-3 TRBD1 CAIRGQGGSEQYF TGTGCCATCAGAGGACAGGGGGGGTCCGAGCAGTACTTC
TRBJ2-7 NA TRBV18 NA CASSPGGPIYEQYF TGTGCCAGCTCACCAGGGGGGCCGATTTACGAGCAGTACTTC
TRBJ2-3 NA TRBV6-1 TRBD1 CASSVVQGAKTDTQYF TGTGCCAGCAGTGTGGTCCAGGGGGCCAAAACAGATACGCAGTATTTT
TRBJ2-7 NA TRBV29-1 TRBD2 CSVGTTSARSSYEQYF TGCAGCGTCGGAACTACTAGCGCACGGAGCTCCTACGAGCAGTACTTC
TRBJ1-1 few TRBV18 NA CASSPPMTDRGPLNAEAFF TGTGCCAGCTCACCACCTATGACAGACCGGGGACCCTTGAACGCTGAAGCTTTCTTT
TRBJ2-5 NA TRBV7-8 TRBD1 CASSQGQGWLGETQYF TGTGCCAGCAGCCAAGGACAGGGGTGGCTTGGAGAGACCCAGTACTTC
TRBJ2-2 NA TRBV7-9 TRBD2 CASSSPPRTSLSGELFF TGTGCCAGCAGCTCTCCCCCTCGGACTAGCCTTTCCGGGGAGCTGTTTTTT
TRBJ2-2 few TRBV9 NA CASSVVGGTGELFF TGTGCCAGCAGCGTAGTAGGCGGGACCGGGGAGCTGTTTTTT
TRBJ1-5 NA TRBV20-1 NA CSARGGRRNQPQHF TGCAGTGCTAGAGGCGGGCGGCGGAATCAGCCCCAGCATTTT
TRBJ2-7 few TRBV6-5 NA CASTTPGSYEQYF TGTGCCAGCACTACCCCCGGCTCCTACGAGCAGTACTTC
TRBJ2-5 NA TRBV7-9 NA CASSLDQRETQYF TGTGCCAGCAGCTTGGATCAACGAGAGACCCAGTACTTC
TRBJ2-3 many TRBV20-1 NA CSASSGASRTDTQYF TGCAGTGCTAGTTCAGGGGCCTCGCGCACAGATACGCAGTATTTT
TRBJ2-7 many TRBV28 NA CASSLQRTYEQYF TGTGCCAGCAGTTTACAGCGGACCTACGAGCAGTACTTC
TRBJ2-5 NA TRBV28 TRBD1 CASSSGGQGAETQYF TGTGCCAGCAGTTCAGGGGGACAGGGGGCGGAGACCCAGTACTTC
TRBJ1-3 few TRBV5-1 NA CASSPVDRPSGNTIYF TGCGCCAGCAGCCCGGTCGACAGACCCTCTGGAAACACCATATATTTT
TRBJ2-3 NA TRBV6-1 NA CASSGGPGGTDTQYF TGTGCCAGCAGTGGCGGGCCGGGAGGCACAGATACGCAGTATTTT
TRBJ2-1 few TRBV5-1 NA CASSSWSGSSYNEQFF TGCGCCAGCAGCTCCTGGAGCGGAAGCTCCTACAATGAGCAGTTCTTC
TRBJ2-5 once TRBV5-1 NA CASSYGPRGETQYF TGCGCCAGCAGCTACGGACCTAGGGGAGAGACCCAGTACTTC
TRBJ2-1 few TRBV5-1 TRBD2 CASSLEGLVNNEQFF TGCGCCAGCAGCCTCGAGGGACTAGTCAACAATGAGCAGTTCTTC
TRBJ2-4 few TRBV12-3/TRBV12-4 NA CASTGTYGRAKNIQYF TGTGCCAGCACCGGGACCTACGGACGAGCCAAAAACATTCAGTACTTC
TRBJ2-6 NA TRBV2 NA CASIQYSGANVLTF TGTGCCAGCATCCAGTACTCTGGGGCCAACGTCCTGACTTTC
TRBJ2-5 NA TRBV12-3/TRBV12-4 TRBD1 CASAARGTGASQETQYF TGTGCCAGCGCTGCTAGAGGGACAGGGGCATCCCAAGAGACCCAGTACTTC
TRBJ2-7 NA TRBV18 NA CASSPGTDPYEQYF TGTGCCAGCTCACCAGGGACTGATCCCTACGAGCAGTACTTC
TRBJ1-2 few TRBV7-2 NA CASSSLGPVWGYTF TGTGCCAGCAGCTCCCTCGGTCCTGTATGGGGCTACACCTTC
TRBJ2-1 few TRBV4-3 NA CASSQDASDYNEQFF TGCGCCAGCAGCCAAGATGCTAGCGATTACAATGAGCAGTTCTTC
TRBJ1-4 few TRBV25-1 NA CASSETGIKEKLFF TGTGCCAGCAGTGAAACGGGGATTAAGGAAAAACTGTTTTTT
TRBJ2-5 NA TRBV7-6 NA CASSLMRAAETQYF TGTGCCAGCAGCTTAATGAGGGCCGCGGAGACCCAGTACTTC
TRBJ2-3 NA TRBV7-2 NA CASSQGLLGSTDTQYF TGTGCCAGCAGTCAGGGGCTACTAGGGAGCACAGATACGCAGTATTTT
TRBJ1-1 NA TRBV4-1 NA CASSQEIGTEAFF TGCGCCAGCAGCCAAGAGATAGGGACTGAAGCTTTCTTT
TRBJ2-1 once TRBV20-1 TRBD2 CSTPGLAGGRSYNEQFF TGCAGTACGCCGGGACTAGCGGGAGGACGCTCCTACAATGAGCAGTTCTTC
TRBJ2-2 NA TRBV11-3 NA CASSLGSGLRNTGELFF TGTGCCAGCAGCTTAGGTTCGGGTCTCCGGAACACCGGGGAGCTGTTTTTT
TRBJ1-1 NA TRBV4-1 NA CASSQPGRAAEAFF TGCGCCAGCAGCCAACCTGGGAGGGCCGCTGAAGCTTTCTTT
TRBJ2-7 NA TRBV7-2 NA CASSLGPGAVEQYF TGTGCCAGCAGCTTAGGGCCCGGGGCAGTGGAGCAGTACTTC
TRBJ1-5 NA TRBV20-1 NA CSASGGLGGQPQHF TGCAGTGCTAGCGGAGGCCTTGGCGGTCAGCCCCAGCATTTT
TRBJ1-2 NA TRBV11-2 TRBD1 CASTKGSITRWTGGHYGYTF TGTGCCAGCACCAAGGGCTCAATAACCCGCTGGACAGGGGGTCACTATGGCTACACCTTC
TRBJ2-5 NA TRBV27 TRBD1 CASRGTGGSKTQYF TGTGCCAGCAGGGGGACAGGGGGCTCGAAGACCCAGTACTTC